The 30 T cell receptor beta chains presented below share a single source sample, sequenced in a study of cytomegalovirus exposure and HLA in healthy donors. The study ran its PCR with 60 Vbeta and 13 Jbeta primers. The data were produced by immunoSEQ multiplex PCR, yet TCRdb's version contains in-frame clones alone and is incomplete. The sample includes more than 120,000 clones, 82% seen only once; the top ten take less than 3%. Sample: PBMCs. The receptors originated from a male donor in good health and CMV-seronegative.

The chain combines TRBV7-9 with TRBJ2-3; no reliable D call. From germline, CDR1 is SEHNR and CDR2 FQNEAQ (reference sequence). Trimming removed 3 bases at V and 6 bases at J, with 10 bases between. The CDR3 is 13 residues long. The CDR3 reads CASSFASPDTQYF. CDR3 coding DNA: TGTGCCAGCAGCTTTGCGTCACCGGATACGCAGTATTTT.

The chain links TRBV7-6 to TRBJ2-7; 11 nucleotides align to TRBD2. Looked up from germline, CDR1 is SGHVS and CDR2 is FNYEAQ. The CDR3 runs 15 residues. V trimming: 1 base; J trimming: 2 bases; junction bases outside the gene matches: 1. CDR3 DNA: TGTGCCAGCAGCTTAGAGACTAGCGGGACCTACGAGCAGTACTTC. Translation gives CASSLETSGTYEQYF.

The chain combines TRBV7-6 with TRBJ1-1; TRBD1 might be the D (6 bases). Germline CDR1 is SGHVS and CDR2 is FNYEAQ. There are 14 residues in the CDR3. V shed 3 bases and J shed 4 bases, with 12 bases lying between them. The CDR3 bases are TGTGCCAGCAGCTTCGGGGGGCTCGGCACTGAAGCTTTCTTT. Its translation: CASSFGGLGTEAFF. Looking up the rest from reference TRBV7-6 and TRBJ1-1 gives the full variable domain: GAGVSQSPRYKVTKRGQDVALRCDPISGHVSLYWYRQALGQGPEFLTYFNYEAQQDKSGLPNDRFSAERPEGSISTLTIQRTEQRDSAMYRCASSFGGLGTEAFFGQGTRLTVV.

The chain links TRBV20-1 to TRBJ2-1; 7 bases agree with TRBD2. The junction had 4 bases not matched to a gene; V was cut back by 4 bases and J by 10 bases. The length of the CDR3 is 11 residues. Germline V lookup: CDR1 DFQATT, CDR2 SNEGSKA (reference sequence). CDR3 amino acids: CSAKTSWEQFF. Written as DNA, the CDR3 is TGCAGTGCTAAGACTAGCTGGGAGCAGTTCTTC.

The V gene is TRBV23-1, the J gene TRBJ1-2, with D possibly being TRBD1 (6 bases). TRBV23-1 carries the ORF label, with uncertain function. V was pared by 4 bases and J by 3 bases, with 9 bases between. The CDR3 extends over 13 amino acids. The CDR3 DNA reads as TGCGCCAGCAGTCCTCGACAGGACTATGGCTACACCTTC. Its translation: CASSPRQDYGYTF.

The V call is TRBV30, the J call TRBJ2-2; D gene unclear. CDR3 size: 12 residues. CDR1 and CDR2 from the germline V gene are GTSNPN and SVGIG (reference sequence). V was pared by 1 base and J by 6 bases, with 6 bases between. CDR3 DNA sequence: TGTGCCTGGAGTGGTTTCTCCGGGGAGCTGTTTTTT. Protein sequence: CAWSGFSGELFF.

V and J are TRBV5-8 and TRBJ2-2, with D maybe TRBD1 (5 bases). V lost 4 bases, J lost 5 bases, and 9 bases lay in between. CDR3 length equals 13 residues. Germline V gene data show CDR1 as SGHTS and CDR2 as YDEGEE. For the CDR3, the DNA is TGTGCCAGCAGCCGACAGTTTACCGGGGAGCTGTTTTTT. Translating it yields CASSRQFTGELFF.

The chain joins TRBV30 to TRBJ2-1, with D perhaps matching TRBD1 (6 bases). Trimming removed 7 bases from V and 12 bases from J, with 22 bases in between. Germline assignment: CDR1 GTSNPN and CDR2 SVGIG (reference sequence). The CDR3 has 13 amino acids. The CDR3 spells CAYTGSQLRGQFF. DNA for the CDR3: TGTGCCTACACCGGGTCCCAACTCAGGGGGCAGTTCTTC.

This clone was detected a few times. V gene TRBV28 combines with J gene TRBJ2-2; D not resolved. Germline loops: CDR1 MDHEN, CDR2 SYDVKM. V was pared by 6 bases and J by 2 bases, with 7 bases between. The CDR3 has 13 residues. Written as DNA, the CDR3 is TGTGCCAGCAGAGAGCAAAACACCGGGGAGCTGTTTTTT. It specifies CASREQNTGELFF.

The chain joins TRBV7-9 to TRBJ1-2; weak D call: TRBD1 (5 bases). There are 14 residues in the CDR3. Germline CDR1 reads SEHNR; CDR2 reads FQNEAQ (reference sequence). V was cut by 1 base and J by 7 bases, with 13 bases left in between. The CDR3, as DNA: TGTGCCAGCAGCTTAGAGTCGGGGGGAGGTGGCTACACCTTC. Its translation is CASSLESGGGGYTF.

The V and J genes are TRBV18 and TRBJ1-5, with 9 positions matching TRBD1. The length of the CDR3 is 16 residues. Germline V lookup: CDR1 KGHSH, CDR2 LQKENI. V was pared by 8 bases and J by 5 bases, with 13 bases of the junction left unmatched. The CDR3 loop reads CASPLRDRAWHQPQHF. CDR3 nucleotide sequence: TGTGCCAGCCCGCTCCGGGACAGGGCCTGGCATCAGCCCCAGCATTTT.

V gene TRBV7-9 combines with J gene TRBJ2-2; no clear D. Looked up from germline, CDR1 is SEHNR and CDR2 is FQNEAQ (reference sequence). The V end was cut by 1 base, the J end by 4 bases, with 4 bases between. This CDR3 region has 13 residues. CDR3 protein: CASSLDFTGELFF. The CDR3 DNA reads as TGTGCCAGCAGCTTAGACTTCACCGGGGAGCTGTTTTTT.

The chain is built from TRBV7-2 and TRBJ1-1; no clear D gene. Germline CDR1 and CDR2: SGHTA and FQGNSA. V shed 4 bases and J shed 0 bases, with 9 bases lying between them. This CDR3 comprises 14 residues. The CDR3 bases are TGTGCCAGCAGCTCTCCCAGTGTGAACACTGAAGCTTTCTTT. Its protein product is CASSSPSVNTEAFF. Using reference TRBV7-2 and TRBJ1-1 for the parts outside the CDR3, the full variable domain is GAGVSQSPSNKVTEKGKDVELRCDPISGHTALYWYRQSLGQGLEFLIYFQGNSAPDKSGLPSDRFSAERTGGSVSTLTIQRTQQEDSAVYLCASSSPSVNTEAFFGQGTRLTVV.

The genes are TRBV29-1 and TRBJ2-1; 9 positions agree with TRBD1. Germline CDR1 is SQVTM and CDR2 is ANQGSEA. Germline trimming cut 3 bases from V and 7 bases from J; bases unmatched to any gene: 4. The CDR3 is 13 residues long. CDR3 in amino acids: CSVERQGGNEQFF. As DNA, the CDR3 is TGCAGCGTTGAGAGACAGGGGGGGAATGAGCAGTTCTTC.

The rearrangement links TRBV11-3 to TRBJ2-2; 8 nucleotides align to TRBD1. After removal of 6 bases from V and 6 bases from J, the junction contained 3 bases not matched to a gene. CDR1 and CDR2 (germline): SGHNT, YENEEA. The CDR3 contains 13 residues. The chain's CDR3 is CASRRTGSGELFF. The CDR3 region has the DNA TGTGCCAGCAGACGGACAGGGTCCGGGGAGCTGTTTTTT.

J is TRBJ1-4 and V is TRBV5-1; no firm D call. Per germline, CDR1 SGHRS and CDR2 YFSETQ. V was pared by 1 base and J by 2 bases, with 6 bases between. This CDR3 is built from 14 residues. The CDR3 DNA sequence: TGCGCCAGCAGCTTGTCGGTGACTAATGAAAAACTGTTTTTT. Residues: CASSLSVTNEKLFF.

The rearrangement links TRBV7-2 to TRBJ1-4, with D perhaps matching TRBD1 (5 bases). V lost 4 bases and J lost 7, with 13 bases in between. CDR3 length equals 14 residues. Germline V CDR1 and CDR2: SGHTA, FQGNSA. This CDR3 is CASSWGVGGEKLFF. The CDR3 nucleotides are TGTGCCAGCAGCTGGGGGGTCGGGGGTGAAAAACTGTTTTTT.

This clone turned up a few times. This chain connects TRBV30 to TRBJ2-1; 7 bases match TRBD2. CDR1 is GTSNPN, CDR2 SVGIG, per germline (reference sequence). V was pared by 3 bases and J by 3 bases, with 11 bases of the junction left unmatched. CDR3 size: 16 residues. The CDR3 is CAWRGGEGRDYNEQFF. The CDR3 nucleotides read TGTGCCTGGAGGGGGGGGGAGGGAAGGGACTACAATGAGCAGTTCTTC.

The chain recombines TRBV28 with TRBJ2-5, with a tentative D call TRBD1 (6 bases). Germline loops: CDR1 MDHEN, CDR2 SYDVKM. The V end lost 5 bases, the J end lost 2 bases, and 24 bases lay between the germline ends. This CDR3 is built from 18 residues. The CDR3 DNA sequence: TGTGCCAGCAGTCTACCCGTCATGACAGGAAGCGGACAAGAGACCCAGTACTTC. Translation gives CASSLPVMTGSGQETQYF.

This clone was seen a single time. CDR3 DNA sequence: TGTGCCAGCAGTTCAAACCTCGGACAGGCAAGGACGCAGTATTTT. It yields the protein CASSSNLGQARTQYF. The chain combines TRBV27 with TRBJ2-3; the match to TRBD1 covers 7 bases. CDR1 and CDR2 from the germline V gene are MNHEY and SMNVEV (reference sequence). The CDR3 has 15 residues. V was pared by 4 bases and J by 9 bases, with 13 bases of the junction left unmatched.

V and J are TRBV4-3 and TRBJ2-7; 10 bases map to TRBD2. The V gene end was trimmed by 5 bases and the J gene end by 4 bases; junction bases not matched to a gene: 5. This CDR3 region has 14 residues. CDR1 LGHNA and CDR2 YSLEER come from the germline V gene. CDR3 loop: CASSKKTSGYEQYF. DNA for the CDR3: TGCGCCAGCAGCAAAAAGACTAGCGGGTACGAGCAGTACTTC.

CDR3 sequence: CASSSVRQGRRTDTQYF. CDR3 coding DNA: TGTGCCAGCAGCTCTGTTCGACAGGGTCGCCGCACAGATACGCAGTATTTT. The V gene is TRBV11-3, the J gene TRBJ2-3, with TRBD1 matching 7 bases. The V segment lost 4 bases and the J segment 1 base; nucleotides outside the gene matches: 11. Germline V gene data show CDR1 as SGHNT and CDR2 as YENEEA. The CDR3 has 17 residues.

V is TRBV11-1 and J is TRBJ2-2, with 11 bases lining up with TRBD2. V trimming: 1 base; J trimming: 4 bases; junction bases outside the gene matches: 2. Per germline, CDR1 SGHAT and CDR2 FQDESV (reference sequence). The CDR3 length is 16 residues. CDR3 coding DNA: TGTGCCAGCAGCTTAGATAGCGGGAGGGCCACCGGGGAGCTGTTTTTT. This encodes CASSLDSGRATGELFF.

The chain employs TRBV28 and TRBJ1-5; D ambiguous. The CDR3 extends over 15 amino acids. Trimming cost V 2 bases and J 1 base, with 9 bases left between them. Germline CDR1 MDHEN, CDR2 SYDVKM. DNA for the CDR3: TGTGCCAGCAGTTTAGAACGACAAAGCAATCAGCCCCAGCATTTT. Amino acids: CASSLERQSNQPQHF.

DNA for the CDR3: TGCAGCGCCCGCCGGGGTATTGACACTGAAGCTTTCTTT. This encodes CSARRGIDTEAFF. The V gene is TRBV29-1, the J gene TRBJ1-1, with D hard to call. The CDR3 runs 13 residues. Trimming removed 7 bases from V and 3 bases from J, with 15 bases in between. Germline CDR1 reads SQVTM; CDR2 reads ANQGSEA.

The gene calls are TRBV5-4 and TRBJ2-7, with 7 bases fitting TRBD1. Trimming removed 5 bases from V and 4 bases from J; junction bases left unmatched: 6. This CDR3 is 13 amino acids long. Germline V gives CDR1 SGHNT, CDR2 YYREEE (reference sequence). CDR3 sequence: CASSMGQTYEQYF. The DNA of the CDR3 is TGTGCCAGCAGTATGGGACAGACATACGAGCAGTACTTC.

The CDR3 nucleotides are TGTGCCAGCAGCAATACAGGGGGCTGGCAGCCCCAGCATTTT. It specifies CASSNTGGWQPQHF. V gene TRBV28 combines with J gene TRBJ1-5, with TRBD1 matching over 9 bases. The CDR3 length is 14 residues. J gave up 7 bases and V 6 bases, and 7 bases lay outside the gene matches. The germline V gene encodes CDR1 MDHEN and CDR2 SYDVKM.

The rearrangement uses TRBV28 and TRBJ1-3; tentatively, D is TRBD1 (5 bases). The V end was cut by 7 bases, the J end by 3 bases, with 16 bases between. Germline V gene lookup returns CDR1 MDHEN and CDR2 SYDVKM. The CDR3 has 15 amino acids. The CDR3 loop is CASNGAHILGNTIYF. In DNA form, the CDR3 reads TGTGCCAGCAATGGGGCCCATATCCTTGGAAACACCATATATTTT. Supplemented by reference TRBV28 and TRBJ1-3, the full variable domain reads DVKVTQSSRYLVKRTGEKVFLECVQDMDHENMFWYRQDPGLGLRLIYFSYDVKMKEKGDIPEGYSVSREKKERFSLILESASTNQTSMYLCASNGAHILGNTIYFGEGSWLTVV.

The rearrangement links TRBV25-1 to TRBJ1-1; D perhaps matches TRBD1 (6 bases). Trimming stripped 6 bases from V and 1 base from J, with 12 bases between. CDR3 length: 14 amino acids. Germline loops: CDR1 MGHDK, CDR2 SYGVNS. The CDR3 protein is CASRGDTTNTEAFF. CDR3 DNA: TGTGCCAGCAGGGGGGACACGACGAACACTGAAGCTTTCTTT.

The chain employs TRBV2 and TRBJ2-3, with D possibly matching TRBD2 (6 bases). Germline V lookup: CDR1 SNHLY, CDR2 FYNNEI. This CDR3 comprises 15 residues. The germline V and J ends were trimmed by 8 bases and 2 bases, with 17 bases remaining between them. As DNA, the CDR3 is TGTGCCAGCGGGGGGTGGGGCATTGACACAGATACGCAGTATTTT. It yields the protein CASGGWGIDTDTQYF.